The clone carrying this T cell receptor beta chain was counted once. Its antigen is still unknown. This entry comes from a study of shared clonotypes between healthy human individuals. Findings and limits, study-wide: What rarefaction showed was incomplete sorted-subset sequencing despite large depth.

Assay: immunoSEQ multiplex PCR; the TCRdb copy retains only in-frame clones and omits some. The sample lists 2 million to 3 million clones, approximately 93% occurring once. Sequencing was carried out using naive CD4+ T cells from PBMCs. Subset meaning: CD45RA+ positively selected. This clonotype originated in a man younger than 35 in good health. Some clones in this sample may be carry-over from other donors' samples.

CDR3 region: CASSSLQSATGELFF. Here the CDR3 DNA reads TGTGCCAGCAGCTCCCTACAATCAGCTACCGGGGAGCTGTTTTTT. The chain couples TRBV7-3 to TRBJ2-2; D uncertain. This CDR3 has 15 amino acids. Germline CDR1 SGHTA, CDR2 FQGTGA. Deletions cut 4 bases from V and 5 bases from J, with 14 bases between.